The 16 T cell receptor beta chains in this list originate from one sample, sequenced in a study of shared clonotypes between healthy human individuals. The method was immunoSEQ multiplex PCR; TCRdb's version includes in-frame clones alone and lacks a portion of them. The sample consists of roughly 2.6 million clones, approximately 90% of them appearing once. Sequencing input: naive CD4+ T cells sorted from blood. Subset of the sample: CD45RA+ positively selected. These receptors came from a man between 18 and 29 years old in good health.

The CDR3 bases are TGTGCCAGCAGCGTAGGGATAGGACAGGGCCGGGTTAAGTTTGAGGCCGAGCAGTACTTC. Translating it yields CASSVGIGQGRVKFEAEQYF. The chain joins TRBV9 to TRBJ2-7; 8 positions match TRBD1. Trimming cost V 0 bases and J 6 bases; bases outside gene matches: 23. The germline V gene has CDR1 SGDLS and CDR2 YYNGEE. The CDR3 has 20 residues.

The V and J genes are TRBV5-4 and TRBJ1-2, with D maybe TRBD1 (6 bases). The ends were cut back, 3 bases at V and 7 bases at J, with 16 bases in the middle. Germline CDR1 and CDR2: SGHNT and YYREEE (reference sequence). CDR3 length equals 14 residues. For the CDR3, the DNA is TGTGCCAGCAGCTCGTTACAGGGTCTCGGTGGCTACACCTTC. This gives the protein CASSSLQGLGGYTF.

CDR3 in DNA: TGTGCCAGCAGCCCTGGTAACAGGGATGGAACAGATACGCAGTATTTT. Residues: CASSPGNRDGTDTQYF. The chain recombines TRBV5-4 with TRBJ2-3; TRBD1 might be the D (6 bases). CDR1 SGHNT and CDR2 YYREEE come from the germline V gene (reference sequence). The CDR3 totals 16 residues. Trimming pared 4 bases from V and 3 bases from J, leaving 18 bases between.

This chain joins TRBV6-6 and TRBJ2-2; D is unclear. V shed 4 bases and J shed 2 bases, with 11 bases lying between them. Germline-derived CDR1 and CDR2 are MNHNY and SVGAGI (reference sequence). The CDR3 extends over 15 amino acids. The CDR3 DNA is TGTGCCAGCAGTTTACTACTCCCCAACACCGGGGAGCTGTTTTTT. Translating it yields CASSLLLPNTGELFF.

The chain couples TRBV11-2 to TRBJ1-1; D gene uncertain. Trimming took off 5 bases at V and 3 bases at J, with 7 bases between the two ends. Per germline, CDR1 SGHAT and CDR2 FQNNGV. The CDR3 runs to 12 residues. CDR3 DNA: TGTGCCAGCAGCCGAATTGACACTGAAGCTTTCTTT. Translating it yields CASSRIDTEAFF.

This clone was detected only once. The genes are TRBV9 and TRBJ2-1, with 8 bases identical to TRBD2. The germline gives CDR1 SGDLS, CDR2 YYNGEE. The CDR3 has 15 residues. With V trimmed by 0 bases and J by 6 bases, 5 bases remained unmatched. CDR3 in DNA: TGTGCCAGCAGCGTAGTGGCTAGCGGGTCCAATGAGCAGTTCTTC. Translated: CASSVVASGSNEQFF.

Note on this clone: Other DNA variants within this sample encode the same CDR3. This rearrangement joins TRBV6-1 to TRBJ2-1; D call uncertain. Germline V gene sequence: CDR1 MNHNS, CDR2 SASEGT. The V end was cut by 2 bases, the J end by 5 bases, with 10 bases between. This CDR3 has 14 amino acids. The CDR3 bases are TGTGCCAGCAGTGAACGCGTGACAAACAATGAGCAGTTCTTC. It translates to CASSERVTNNEQFF.

The chain employs TRBV10-2 and TRBJ2-7; D possibly corresponds to TRBD1 (5 bases). The CDR3 has 14 amino acids. Germline V gene sequence: CDR1 WSHSY, CDR2 SAAADI. The ends were cut back, 2 bases at V and 0 bases at J, with 8 bases in the middle. CDR3 sequence: CASSEQGGSYEQYF. The CDR3 bases are TGCGCCAGCAGTGAGCAGGGCGGCTCCTACGAGCAGTACTTC.

The chain carries TRBV4-3 and TRBJ2-3; 9 positions match TRBD2. V lost 4 bases and J lost 2; bases outside the gene matches: 19. Germline-derived CDR1 and CDR2 are LGHNA and YSLEER. The CDR3 length is 20 residues. The CDR3 protein is CASSLRAMVAGEGVTDTQYF. CDR3 DNA sequence: TGCGCCAGCAGCCTTCGGGCTATGGTAGCGGGAGAAGGGGTCACAGATACGCAGTATTTT.

In DNA, the CDR3 is TGTGCCAGCAGCCCAGGAGGGGGAGACACCGGGGAGCTGTTTTTT. Protein: CASSPGGGDTGELFF. The rearrangement links TRBV7-9 to TRBJ2-2; D possibly matches TRBD1 or TRBD2 (6 bases each). This CDR3 is 15 amino acids long. The germline gives CDR1 SEHNR, CDR2 FQNEAQ (reference sequence). The ends were cut back, 5 bases at V and 3 bases at J, with 13 bases in the middle. The whole variable domain, filled in from reference TRBV7-9 and TRBJ2-2, reads DTGVSQNPRHKITKRGQNVTFRCDPISEHNRLYWYRQTLGQGPEFLTYFQNEAQLEKSRLLSDRFSAERPKGSFSTLEIQRTEQGDSAMYLCASSPGGGDTGELFFGEGSRLTVL.

The genes are TRBV19 and TRBJ1-2; 7 bases align to TRBD1. With V trimmed by 3 bases and J by 4 bases, 8 bases remained unmatched. Looked up from germline, CDR1 is LNHDA and CDR2 is SQIVND (reference sequence). The CDR3 is made up of 15 amino acids. The CDR3 loop is CASSMPQTGSYGYTF. The CDR3 DNA sequence: TGTGCCAGTAGTATGCCCCAGACAGGGAGCTATGGCTACACCTTC.

V is TRBV25-1 and J is TRBJ2-5, with 8 bases identical to TRBD1. The V gene's germline CDR1 is MGHDK and CDR2 SYGVNS. This CDR3 has 15 amino acids. V lost 4 bases, J lost 4 bases, and 8 bases stayed unmatched. CDR3 sequence reads: CASSAGQGRSETQYF. The CDR3 nucleotides read TGTGCCAGCAGTGCCGGACAGGGTCGGTCAGAGACCCAGTACTTC. The full variable domain, rest sourced from reference TRBV25-1 and TRBJ2-5, is EADIYQTPRYLVIGTGKKITLECSQTMGHDKMYWYQQDPGMELHLIHYSYGVNSTEKGDLSSESTVSRIRTEHFPLTLESARPSHTSQYLCASSAGQGRSETQYFGPGTRLLVL.

The rearrangement uses TRBV9 and TRBJ2-2; 8 bases match TRBD2. The length of the CDR3 is 19 residues. From germline, CDR1 is SGDLS and CDR2 YYNGEE. J gave up 4 bases and V 3 bases, and 17 bases lay outside the gene matches. The CDR3, as DNA: TGTGCCAGCAGCGCCGGAGGGGTTACTAGCGGTGACTTCACCGGGGAGCTGTTTTTT. Protein sequence: CASSAGGVTSGDFTGELFF. Complete variable domain (other parts from reference TRBV9 and TRBJ2-2): DSGVTQTPKHLITATGQRVTLRCSPRSGDLSVYWYQQSLDQGLQFLIQYYNGEERAKGNILERFSAQQFPDLHSELNLSSLELGDSALYFCASSAGGVTSGDFTGELFFGEGSRLTVL.

The chain joins TRBV30 to TRBJ2-3; 12 positions agree with TRBD2. In germline, CDR1 is GTSNPN, CDR2 SVGIG (reference sequence). The CDR3 sequence is 15 residues long. Trimming cost V 3 bases and J 1 base; bases outside gene matches: 2. This chain's CDR3 is CAWRRTSGGTDTQYF. CDR3 in DNA: TGTGCCTGGAGGAGGACTAGCGGGGGCACAGATACGCAGTATTTT.

Notes on this clone: Other DNA sequences from this sample encode an identical CDR3 as well. V and J are TRBV5-4 and TRBJ1-1, with TRBD1 matching 8 bases. The V and J ends lost 0 bases and 1 base, in that order; junction bases with no gene match: 2. The CDR3 loop spans 15 amino acids. Germline loops: CDR1 SGHNT, CDR2 YYREEE (reference sequence). DNA of the CDR3: TGTGCCAGCAGCTTGGCGGGGACAGGGAACACTGAAGCTTTCTTT. It yields the protein CASSLAGTGNTEAFF.

On this clone itself: The sample holds other DNA sequences that translate to the same CDR3. This chain uses TRBV28 with TRBJ1-5; possibly TRBD1 for D (5 bases). The CDR3 has 13 residues. V lost 4 bases to trimming and J lost 5 bases, with 9 bases between them. The germline V gene has CDR1 MDHEN and CDR2 SYDVKM. The CDR3 loop is CASSSRGDQPQHF. The CDR3 nucleotides are TGTGCCAGCAGTTCACGAGGGGATCAGCCCCAGCATTTT.